The 8 T cell receptor beta chains given below trace back to one sample, sequenced in a study of identifying expanded T cells in peripheral blood. The table came from immunoSEQ multiplex PCR; TCRdb's copy has only in-frame clones and leaves some out. This sample has 95,000 to 100,000 clones, with approximately 88% found just once. The source material was blood. Receptors originate from a person aged 18 to 75 in good health.

V and J are TRBV5-1 and TRBJ1-5; no clear D gene. Per the germline V gene, CDR1 is SGHRS and CDR2 is YFSETQ. The V end was cut by 4 bases, the J end by 3 bases, with 11 bases between. CDR3 length: 14 residues. The CDR3 nucleotides read TGCGCCAGCAGCCCGGACGGGAACAATCAGCCCCAGCATTTT. It yields the protein CASSPDGNNQPQHF.

The V call is TRBV15, the J call TRBJ1-2, with a tentative D call TRBD1 (5 bases). V was cut by 3 bases and J by 0 bases, with 5 bases left in between. This CDR3 is 13 amino acids long. Germline V CDR1 and CDR2: LNHNV, YYDKDF (reference sequence). The CDR3 nucleotides read TGTGCCACCAGCAGGACAGCTAACTATGGCTACACCTTC. Translating it yields CATSRTANYGYTF.

This chain connects TRBV9 to TRBJ2-3; 13 nucleotides agree with TRBD2. The CDR3 runs to 17 residues. CDR1 is SGDLS and CDR2 is YYNGEE in the germline V gene. J lost 2 bases, V lost 4 bases, and 7 bases had no gene match. The CDR3, as DNA: TGTGCCAGCAGCCCCCGGACTAGCGGGGGCTTCACAGATACGCAGTATTTT. Translation gives CASSPRTSGGFTDTQYF.

The chain uses TRBV28 and TRBJ2-6; D unresolved. The CDR3 loop spans 15 amino acids. Looked up from germline, CDR1 is MDHEN and CDR2 is SYDVKM. V was trimmed by 3 bases and J by 4 bases, leaving 10 bases between them. The CDR3 sequence: CASSLSVSGANVLTF. CDR3 coding DNA: TGTGCCAGCAGTTTGTCGGTGTCGGGGGCCAACGTCCTGACTTTC.

The chain joins TRBV30 to TRBJ1-4, with D uncertain. Looked up from germline, CDR1 is GTSNPN and CDR2 is SVGIG (reference sequence). The CDR3 runs to 17 residues. The ends were cut back, 3 bases at V and 3 bases at J, with 20 bases in the middle. CDR3 loop: CAWSPNLYGGANEKLFF. CDR3 nucleotide sequence: TGTGCCTGGAGCCCCAACCTCTACGGAGGAGCTAATGAAAAACTGTTTTTT.

J is TRBJ1-2 and V is TRBV5-6; 7 bases are a match to TRBD1. Germline CDR1 is SGHDT and CDR2 is YYEEEE. The CDR3 loop spans 18 amino acids. V lost 0 bases and J lost 2; bases outside the gene matches: 13. This CDR3 reads CASSLERGRGFSNYGYTF. The DNA for the CDR3 is TGTGCCAGCAGCTTGGAAAGGGGGCGCGGGTTTTCCAACTATGGCTACACCTTC.

This sequence joins TRBV6-6 and TRBJ2-3; D remains unclear. The CDR3 is 12 residues long. Germline lookup yields CDR1 MNHNY and CDR2 SVGAGI (reference sequence). The ends were cut back, 2 bases at V and 6 bases at J, with 6 bases in the middle. The CDR3 here is CASSYLTDTQYF. The CDR3 DNA follows: TGTGCCAGCAGTTACCTGACCGATACGCAGTATTTT.

V gene TRBV28 combines with J gene TRBJ1-5; 10 nucleotides align to TRBD1. Germline-derived CDR1 and CDR2 are MDHEN and SYDVKM. The CDR3 has 15 residues. Trimming removed 1 base from V and 7 bases from J; junction bases left unmatched: 4. Here the CDR3 reads CASSLSGQGGQPQHF. CDR3 nucleotide sequence: TGTGCCAGCAGTTTATCAGGACAGGGGGGGCAGCCCCAGCATTTT.